The 5 T cell receptor beta chains presented below share a single source sample, sequenced in a study of human T cells and chemical hapten exposure. TCRdb re-derived calls from the RACE reads in MiXCR, one entry per CDR3 protein. The sample holds under 95,000 distinct CDR3 sequences, approximately 9.7% seen once. Sample time point: healthy volunteer bleed at 2 weeks. Whole blood, unfractionated, served as the material for total RNA extraction. The material sequenced was whole blood. Receptors were obtained from a female donor in good health. Some clones in this sample may be carry-over from other donors' samples.

J is TRBJ2-5 and V is TRBV12-3 or TRBV12-4, with TRBD1 identical over 9 bases. The CDR3 covers 16 residues. Trimming took 2 bases from V and 1 from J; bases not matched to a gene: 5. CDR3 protein: CASSLLRTGVQETQYF. The CDR3 DNA reads as TGTGCCAGCAGTTTACTCAGGACAGGGGTCCAAGAGACCCAGTACTTC.

This clonotype was seen at least ten times. The V gene is TRBV20-1, the J gene TRBJ1-5; D call uncertain. V was pared by 3 bases and J by 5 bases, with 8 bases between. The CDR3 has 12 residues. CDR1 and CDR2 from the germline V gene are DFQATT and SNEGSKA (reference sequence). CDR3 residues: CSARGIDQPQHF. The CDR3, as DNA: TGCAGTGCTAGGGGAATAGATCAGCCCCAGCATTTT.

CDR3 protein: CASTFAGTNQETQYF. CDR3 coding DNA: TGTGCCAGTACATTCGCGGGGACAAACCAAGAGACCCAGTACTTC. The V gene is TRBV19, the J gene TRBJ2-5, with D perhaps being TRBD1 or TRBD2 (6 bases each). The V and J ends lost 7 bases and 0 bases respectively, with 15 bases between them. Germline V gene lookup returns CDR1 LNHDA and CDR2 SQIVND (reference sequence). CDR3 length equals 15 residues.

The sample holds many counts of this clonotype. The rearrangement links TRBV29-1 to TRBJ1-2; 7 bases map to TRBD1. The trim removed 0 bases at V and 4 bases at J, leaving 11 bases unmatched. The CDR3 sequence is 16 residues long. Germline CDR1 SQVTM, CDR2 ANQGSEA. The CDR3 loop is CSVEDWDSLRGYGYTF. CDR3 nucleotide sequence: TGCAGCGTTGAAGATTGGGACAGCCTGCGGGGCTATGGCTACACCTTC.

This clonotype showed up just a few times. The genes are TRBV12-5 and TRBJ1-2; no definite D call. V was cut by 6 bases and J by 2 bases, with 13 bases left in between. The CDR3 is made up of 14 amino acids. Looked up from germline, CDR1 is LGHNT and CDR2 is FRNRAP. The CDR3 DNA sequence: TGTGCTAGTGGCCAAGGTGAGGCCAACTATGGCTACACCTTC. This translates into CASGQGEANYGYTF.